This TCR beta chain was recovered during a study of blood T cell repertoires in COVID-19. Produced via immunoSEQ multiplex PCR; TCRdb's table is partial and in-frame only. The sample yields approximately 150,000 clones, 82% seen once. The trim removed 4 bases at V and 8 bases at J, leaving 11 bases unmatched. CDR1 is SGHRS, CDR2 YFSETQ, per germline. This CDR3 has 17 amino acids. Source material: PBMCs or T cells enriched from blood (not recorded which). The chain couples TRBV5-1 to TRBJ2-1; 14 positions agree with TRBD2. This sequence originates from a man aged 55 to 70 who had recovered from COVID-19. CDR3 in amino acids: CASSLTSGRASLDEQFF. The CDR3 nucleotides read TGCGCCAGCAGCCTGACTAGCGGGAGGGCCTCCCTCGATGAGCAGTTCTTC. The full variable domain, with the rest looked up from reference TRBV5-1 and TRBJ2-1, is KAGVTQTPRYLIKTRGQQVTLSCSPISGHRSVSWYQQTPGQGLQFLFEYFSETQRNKGNFPGRFSGRQFSNSRSEMNVSTLELGDSALYLCASSLTSGRASLDEQFFGPGTRLTVL.